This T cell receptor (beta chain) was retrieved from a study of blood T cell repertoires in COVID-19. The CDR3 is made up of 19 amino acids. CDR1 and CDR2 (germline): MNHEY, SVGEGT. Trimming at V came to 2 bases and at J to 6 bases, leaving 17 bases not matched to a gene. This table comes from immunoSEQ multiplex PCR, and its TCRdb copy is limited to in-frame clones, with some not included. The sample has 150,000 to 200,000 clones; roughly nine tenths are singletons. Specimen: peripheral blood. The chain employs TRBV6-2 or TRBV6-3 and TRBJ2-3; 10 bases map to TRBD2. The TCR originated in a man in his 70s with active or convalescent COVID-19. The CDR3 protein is CASSYGTSSSGGRFDTQYF. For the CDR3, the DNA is TGTGCCAGCAGTTACGGGACGAGTTCTAGCGGGGGTCGATTTGATACGCAGTATTTT.